A selection of T cell receptor beta chains follows, all from one sample in a study of glioma-infiltrating T cells after dendritic cell vaccination. Method: immunoSEQ multiplex PCR; TCRdb's copy keeps in-frame clones and lacks some. The data hold fewer than 100,000 clones, with more than 75% observed a single time. The sample was blood, taken before dendritic cell vaccination. These receptors originate from a human donor with glioblastoma. Each CDR3 is given with its conserved first and last residue. A D gene is named only where the DNA matches it firmly. Rows give clone size only sometimes, using once, few, many, or a class for an expanded clone.

TRBV6-5	NA	NA	TRBJ2-5	CASSYWLGTHQETQYF	TGTGCCAGCAGTTACTGGCTCGGGACACATCAAGAGACCCAGTACTTC
TRBV6-6	once	TRBD2	TRBJ2-1	CASSYLTSGSVYEQFF	TGTGCCAGCAGTTACCTCACTAGCGGGAGCGTCTATGAGCAGTTCTTC
TRBV5-1	NA	TRBD1	TRBJ2-1	CASSLGQESYNEQFF	TGCGCCAGCAGCCTGGGACAGGAGTCCTACAATGAGCAGTTCTTC
TRBV28	once	NA	TRBJ1-5	CASTTGRGYQPQHF	TGTGCCAGCACCACAGGGAGGGGCTATCAGCCCCAGCATTTT
TRBV6-1	NA	TRBD1	TRBJ1-5	CAIGPGQPQPQHF	TGTGCCATCGGACCGGGACAGCCACAGCCCCAGCATTTT
TRBV6-5	NA	NA	TRBJ1-2	CASHPTALYGYTF	TGTGCCAGCCACCCGACAGCTCTATATGGCTACACCTTC
TRBV2	NA	NA	TRBJ2-5	CASSELVEPETQYF	TGTGCCAGCAGTGAGCTAGTGGAGCCGGAGACCCAGTACTTC
TRBV12-5	NA	NA	TRBJ1-3	CASGAQGDGAGNTIYF	TGTGCTAGTGGTGCCCAAGGGGATGGGGCTGGAAACACCATATATTTT
TRBV5-1	few	NA	TRBJ1-4	CASSSPRGEKLFF	TGCGCCAGCAGCTCCCCCCGGGGTGAAAAACTGTTTTTT
TRBV6-5	NA	NA	TRBJ2-7	CASSYWGGGNSYEQYF	TGTGCCAGCAGTTATTGGGGGGGCGGAAACTCCTACGAGCAGTACTTC
TRBV15	NA	NA	TRBJ2-7	CATSREGLTYEQYF	TGTGCCACCAGCAGGGAGGGACTGACCTACGAGCAGTACTTC
TRBV7-9	once	TRBD1	TRBJ1-2	CASSPGQSRSYTF	TGTGCCAGCAGCCCGGGACAGAGTAGGAGCTACACCTTC
TRBV5-4	NA	NA	TRBJ2-7	CASSGSSYEQYF	TGTGCCAGCAGCGGGAGCTCCTACGAGCAGTACTTC
TRBV6-1	NA	TRBD1	TRBJ1-1	CASRQGWNTEAFF	TGTGCCAGCAGACAGGGGTGGAACACTGAAGCTTTCTTT
TRBV27	NA	TRBD1	TRBJ1-3	CASSLQGTGNTIYF	TGTGCCAGCAGTCTACAGGGGACTGGAAACACCATATATTTT
TRBV28	NA	TRBD2	TRBJ2-7	CASQSRGSSYEQYF	TGTGCCAGCCAGTCTCGCGGGAGCTCCTACGAGCAGTACTTC
TRBV30	NA	NA	TRBJ1-6	CAWSVRYGSSYNSPLHF	TGTGCCTGGAGTGTACGTTACGGGAGCTCCTATAATTCACCCCTCCACTTT
TRBV28	NA	TRBD2	TRBJ2-7	CASRPQLAGAHEQYF	TGTGCCAGCAGGCCACAACTAGCGGGAGCCCACGAGCAGTACTTC
TRBV9	NA	TRBD2	TRBJ2-4	CASSVEGPSGNLAKNIQYF	TGTGCCAGCAGCGTAGAAGGTCCTAGCGGGAATCTAGCCAAAAACATTCAGTACTTC
TRBV18	NA	NA	TRBJ1-3	CASSPPGSFSGNTIYF	TGTGCCAGCTCACCACCGGGCAGCTTCTCTGGAAACACCATATATTTT
TRBV27	NA	NA	TRBJ1-6	CASRNDRNNNSPLHF	TGTGCCAGCAGAAACGACAGGAACAATAATTCACCCCTCCACTTT
TRBV6-5	NA	TRBD2	TRBJ2-7	CASSFPGLGGNEQYF	TGTGCCAGCAGTTTCCCGGGACTAGGTGGGAACGAGCAGTACTTC
TRBV27	NA	TRBD2	TRBJ2-1	CASSSEAGLANEQFF	TGTGCCAGCAGTTCAGAAGCGGGACTAGCCAATGAGCAGTTCTTC
TRBV6-4	NA	NA	TRBJ2-1	CASLPYSYNEQFF	TGTGCCAGCCTACCCTACTCCTACAATGAGCAGTTCTTC
TRBV29-1	once	NA	TRBJ1-4	CSVRLTTNEKLFF	TGCAGCGTCCGGTTAACAACTAATGAAAAACTGTTTTTT
TRBV19	NA	TRBD1	TRBJ2-7	CASSPGQGAYEQYF	TGTGCCAGTAGCCCGGGACAGGGAGCCTACGAGCAGTACTTC
TRBV4-1	few	NA	TRBJ1-1	CASSRGDGQTEAFF	TGCGCCAGCAGCCGGGGGGACGGCCAGACTGAAGCTTTCTTT
TRBV27	NA	TRBD1	TRBJ1-2	CASSLQGQKDGYTF	TGTGCCAGCAGTTTACAGGGACAGAAAGATGGCTACACCTTC
TRBV19	NA	NA	TRBJ1-5	CASTRGKGSNQPQHF	TGTGCCAGTACCCGCGGGAAGGGTAGCAATCAGCCCCAGCATTTT
TRBV30	NA	TRBD1	TRBJ2-7	CAWMGQGAYEQYF	TGTGCCTGGATGGGACAGGGGGCCTACGAGCAGTACTTC
TRBV6-5	NA	NA	TRBJ2-4	CASSYVGGAKNIQYF	TGTGCCAGCAGTTACGTGGGGGGAGCCAAAAACATTCAGTACTTC
TRBV7-9	NA	TRBD2	TRBJ2-7	CASSLEAREEPYEQYF	TGTGCCAGCAGCTTAGAGGCCCGGGAGGAACCATACGAGCAGTACTTC
TRBV7-6	NA	TRBD1	TRBJ2-1	CASSLDRGAYNEQFF	TGTGCCAGCAGCCTTGACAGGGGGGCCTACAATGAGCAGTTCTTC
TRBV6-4	NA	NA	TRBJ2-2	CASSDGGASGELFF	TGTGCCAGCAGTGACGGGGGGGCCTCCGGGGAGCTGTTTTTT
TRBV9	NA	NA	TRBJ2-5	CASSAGGQETQYF	TGTGCCAGCAGCGCCGGAGGACAAGAGACCCAGTACTTC
TRBV7-9	NA	NA	TRBJ1-1	CASSLVEGNTEAFF	TGTGCCAGCAGCTTAGTTGAGGGGAACACTGAAGCTTTCTTT
TRBV5-1	NA	NA	TRBJ2-3	CASSLGSSTDTQYF	TGCGCCAGCAGCTTGGGTAGTAGCACAGATACGCAGTATTTT
TRBV13	NA	TRBD2	TRBJ2-7	CASGNSGSQREQYF	TGTGCCAGCGGAAATAGCGGGAGCCAGCGCGAGCAGTACTTC
TRBV15	once	TRBD1	TRBJ1-2	CATSRWTGNYGYTF	TGTGCCACCAGCAGGTGGACAGGGAACTATGGCTACACCTTC
TRBV29-1	NA	TRBD2	TRBJ2-1	CSAGSVAPGGGYNEQFF	TGCAGCGCTGGCTCCGTGGCTCCGGGGGGTGGCTACAATGAGCAGTTCTTC
TRBV11-2	once	NA	TRBJ2-2	CASSLGTTNTGELFF	TGTGCCAGCAGCTTAGGGACAACGAACACCGGGGAGCTGTTTTTT
TRBV29-1	NA	TRBD2	TRBJ2-5	CSVESGRDQETQYF	TGCAGCGTTGAGAGCGGGAGAGACCAAGAGACCCAGTACTTC
TRBV4-3	NA	NA	TRBJ1-5	CASSQDLSWSNQPQHF	TGCGCCAGCAGCCAAGATCTTAGTTGGAGCAATCAGCCCCAGCATTTT
TRBV6-5	NA	TRBD1	TRBJ1-1	CASSPSGTGFIEAFF	TGTGCCAGCAGCCCATCCGGGACAGGGTTTATTGAAGCTTTCTTT
TRBV27	NA	TRBD1	TRBJ2-7	CASSPRDRASEQYF	TGTGCCAGCTCACCTAGGGACAGGGCGTCCGAGCAGTACTTC
TRBV11-2	NA	NA	TRBJ1-1	CASSLLVAVSEAFF	TGTGCCAGCAGCTTATTAGTAGCCGTCTCTGAAGCTTTCTTT
TRBV7-2	NA	TRBD2	TRBJ2-7	CASSLIAGGGEQYF	TGTGCCAGCAGCTTAATAGCGGGAGGGGGCGAGCAGTACTTC
TRBV7-8	NA	TRBD2	TRBJ2-1	CASSLALWTSGSYEQFF	TGTGCCAGCAGCTTAGCGCTTTGGACTAGCGGGAGTTATGAGCAGTTCTTC
TRBV5-6	NA	NA	TRBJ1-2	CASSLAFGRGGYGYTF	TGTGCCAGCAGCTTGGCTTTCGGGAGGGGAGGGTATGGCTACACCTTC
TRBV5-4	NA	TRBD1	TRBJ1-2	CASSLTPGQGKEGYTF	TGTGCCAGCAGCTTAACGCCGGGACAGGGAAAGGAAGGCTACACCTTC
TRBV7-9	NA	NA	TRBJ1-2	CASSLDGPRGYTF	TGTGCCAGCAGCTTAGACGGCCCTAGGGGCTACACCTTC